The 2 T cell receptor beta chains below all came from one sample that was sequenced in a study of CXCR3-negative and CXCR3-positive naive CD8 T cells. cDNA libraries for TRB were generated by 5' RACE incorporating UMI labels. TCRdb re-analyzed the 5' RACE reads; it lists each CDR3 protein once, without DNA. The sample is made up of tens of thousands of distinct CDR3 sequences, and the top ten hold 20% to 30% of it. Sequenced: memory CD8+ T cells from blood. These receptors all come from a human donor in good health. Some clones in this sample may be carry-over from other donors' samples.

The V and J genes are TRBV5-1 and TRBJ1-1; checking the TCRdb D call of TRBD1 is not possible without DNA. The germline V gene encodes CDR1 SGHRS and CDR2 YFSETQ. The CDR3 extends over 15 amino acids. CDR3: CASSYAKTANTEAFF.

This chain uses TRBV9 with TRBJ2-7. CDR1 and CDR2 from the germline V gene are SGDLS and YYNGEE. The CDR3 consists of 13 residues. The CDR3 loop reads CASSFGSAREQYF.